Listed below are T cell receptor beta chains from one sample, sequenced in a study of human T cells and chemical hapten exposure. TCRdb re-called the RACE reads through MiXCR, storing one row per CDR3 protein. The table shows fewer than 130,000 distinct CDR3 sequences, with approximately 10% occurring only once. Source: whole blood, taken in connection with sensitization to the hapten diphenylcyclopropenone (DPC). The receptor source for this set is a woman in her thirties or forties with alopecia areata. Some clones in this sample may be carry-over from other donors' samples. The CDR3 runs from the conserved cysteine through the conserved F or W. Each record gives: V gene, clone size, D gene, CDR3 length, J gene, CDR3 DNA, CDR3 protein. D genes are given only for firm matches. Not all rows give a size; the values are once, few, many and, for expanded clones, a class.

TRBV4-2	-	-	16	TRBJ2-1	TGTGCCAGCAGCCAATCGCCGGGCCAGGGGGGCCTAGAGCAGTTCTTC	CASSQSPGQGGLEQFF
TRBV10-2	many	-	11	TRBJ2-7	TGCGCCAGCAGTGAAAGGGGCTCTTGGGACTTC	CASSERGSWDF
TRBV7-6	-	TRBD1	16	TRBJ2-1	TGTGCCAGCACCCGCTCCGGACAGGGGGCATCTGGAGAGCAGTTCTTC	CASTRSGQGASGEQFF
TRBV29-1	-	-	11	TRBJ2-7	TGCAGCGTTGAAGGGGGCTACGAGCAGTACTTC	CSVEGGYEQYF
TRBV7-2	many	-	14	TRBJ2-7	TGTGCCAGCAGCTTTGGGCCCAGCTCCTACGAGCAGTACTTC	CASSFGPSSYEQYF
TRBV18	-	-	17	TRBJ2-3	TGTGCCAGCTCACCACTTCGAAGCGGTGCTAGCACAGATACGCAGTATTTT	CASSPLRSGASTDTQYF
TRBV29-1	many	-	12	TRBJ2-3	TGCAGCGTTGAGGCACGCCGGGATACGCAGTATTTT	CSVEARRDTQYF
TRBV6-5	-	-	17	TRBJ1-5	TGTGCCAGCAGCTCCGCCCCGGGGGCGAACAGCAATCAGCCCCAGCATTTT	CASSSAPGANSNQPQHF
TRBV5-1	-	-	16	TRBJ2-1	TGCGCCAGCAGCTTGACGGGCCAGGGTCACTACAATGAGCAGTTCTTC	CASSLTGQGHYNEQFF
TRBV7-2	few	TRBD2	18	TRBJ2-2	TGTGCCAGCAGCGCAAGACTAGCGGGAGGCGTGAACACCGGGGAGCTGTTTTTT	CASSARLAGGVNTGELFF
TRBV4-1	many	-	17	TRBJ1-1	TGCGCCAGCAGCCAAGGGGGCTCCGGGGATATGAACACTGAAGCTTTCTTT	CASSQGGSGDMNTEAFF
TRBV11-2	-	-	14	TRBJ2-7	TGTGCCAGCAGCTTAACACCCCGCTCCTACAAGCAGTACTTC	CASSLTPRSYKQYF
TRBV7-2	-	-	13	TRBJ1-1	TGTGCCAGCAGCTTTGGTCGGTCGGGGGATGCTTTCTTT	CASSFGRSGDAFF
TRBV24-1	many	TRBD1	13	TRBJ2-3	TGTGCCACCGGGACAGGGGGAGCAGATACGCAGTATTTT	CATGTGGADTQYF
TRBV19	many	-	14	TRBJ1-4	TGTGCCAGCTCGCAGGGTGCGGAATATGAAAAACTGTTTTTT	CASSQGAEYEKLFF
TRBV28	-	-	15	TRBJ1-5	TGTGCCAGCACCGGGGCACCGCGGAGCAATCAGCCCCAGCATTTT	CASTGAPRSNQPQHF
TRBV6-2/TRBV6-3	-	-	18	TRBJ2-5	TGTGCCAGCAGTTACTCACCCTCATCTAGCGCGATGGGGGAGACCCAGTACTTC	CASSYSPSSSAMGETQYF
TRBV7-9	many	-	14	TRBJ2-1	TGTGCCAGCACCTTTTCGGGGTCCTACAATGAGCAGTTCTTC	CASTFSGSYNEQFF
TRBV29-1	-	TRBD2	12	TRBJ2-1	TGCAGCGCCACTAAGGGAGGGGATGAGCAGTTCTTC	CSATKGGDEQFF
TRBV6-5	many	-	12	TRBJ2-3	TGTGCCAGCAGCCCCGGGACAAACACGCAGTATTTT	CASSPGTNTQYF
TRBV2	many	-	12	TRBJ1-1	TGTGCCAGCACCCTTTGGGGCACTGAAGCTTTCTTT	CASTLWGTEAFF
TRBV7-2	few	TRBD1	12	TRBJ2-7	TGTGCCAGCAGCATAGGCCTGGACAGGGCTGTCTTC	CASSIGLDRAVF
TRBV5-1	-	TRBD2	16	TRBJ2-7	TGCGCCAGCAGCCCCGGGACTAGCGGGAGTGTAGACGAGCAGTACTTC	CASSPGTSGSVDEQYF
TRBV7-9	few	-	15	TRBJ2-7	TGTGCCAGCAGCTTTGAGGGGCGCGGCTCCTACGAGCAGTACTTC	CASSFEGRGSYEQYF
TRBV29-1	-	TRBD1	14	TRBJ2-7	TGCAGCGCCAGGACAGGGGGCATGTCCTACGAGCAGTACTTC	CSARTGGMSYEQYF
TRBV11-2	-	-	14	TRBJ2-1	TGTGCCAGCAGACCAACCCCATCGACGAATGAGCAGTTCTTC	CASRPTPSTNEQFF
TRBV5-4	many	TRBD1	19	TRBJ1-1	TGTGCCAGCAGCCTAACCGGGACAGGGTTTCGAGGGTCAAACACTGAAGCTTTCTTT	CASSLTGTGFRGSNTEAFF
TRBV5-6	many	-	13	TRBJ2-7	TGTGCCAGCACCTCCGGACTATCTTACGAGCAGTACTTC	CASTSGLSYEQYF
TRBV24-1	many	TRBD2	16	TRBJ2-1	TGTGCCACCAGTGATTCTAGCGGGAGGAACTACAATGAGCAGTTCTTC	CATSDSSGRNYNEQFF
TRBV29-1	-	-	15	TRBJ1-1	TGCAGCGTTTCCGCGGGGACGCCCATGAACACTGAAGCTTTCTTT	CSVSAGTPMNTEAFF
TRBV7-9	few	-	16	TRBJ1-4	TGTGCCTGTGGGGCGACAGGAGCCGGCCGTAATGAAAAACTGTTTTTT	CACGATGAGRNEKLFF
TRBV20-1	many	TRBD1	14	TRBJ2-2	TGCAGTGCTAGGGGGGACAGGGGGCCCGGGGAGCTGTTTTTT	CSARGDRGPGELFF
TRBV5-1	many	-	13	TRBJ1-2	TGCGCCAGCAGCTTATCGGGACACCCTGGCTACACCTTC	CASSLSGHPGYTF
TRBV20-1	few	TRBD1	20	TRBJ2-4	TGCAGTGCTAGAGGGATAGGACAGGGGGCTTTAGGATTGGCCAAAAACATTCAGTACTTC	CSARGIGQGALGLAKNIQYF
TRBV30	many	-	15	TRBJ1-2	TGTGCCTGGACGAGAAGGGGCCTGCTTAACTATGGCTACACCTTC	CAWTRRGLLNYGYTF
TRBV7-3	-	-	13	TRBJ2-3	TGTGCCAGCAGCTCGCAGAGATCAGATACGCAGTATTTT	CASSSQRSDTQYF
TRBV4-3	many	-	15	TRBJ1-6	TGCGCCAGCAGCCACCCGGACAGAAATAATTCACCCCTCCACTTT	CASSHPDRNNSPLHF
TRBV12-3/TRBV12-4	many	-	13	TRBJ2-3	TGTGCCAGCAGTTTAATGAGGACAGATACGCAGTATTTT	CASSLMRTDTQYF
TRBV11-2	-	-	14	TRBJ2-7	TGTGCCAGCAGCTCGCGGGACGCCACTTACGAGCAGTACTTC	CASSSRDATYEQYF
TRBV28	few	-	15	TRBJ2-1	TGTGCCAGCAGGTCCGGGCTCACCTTTAACAATGAGCAGTTCTTC	CASRSGLTFNNEQFF
TRBV6-4	-	-	13	TRBJ2-1	TGTGCCAGCAGTGACCAAAGTAGCGCTGAGCAGTTCTTC	CASSDQSSAEQFF